A selection of T cell receptor beta chains follows, all from one sample in a study of blood T cell repertoires in COVID-19. Produced via immunoSEQ multiplex PCR; TCRdb's table is partial and in-frame only. This table has about 110,000 clones, 70% to 90% appearing once. Sequencing used peripheral blood. Receptors originate from a human donor in a cohort sampled during active COVID-19. Both conserved end residues are part of each CDR3. The D gene is left open where the match is weak. Not all rows give a size; the values are once, few, many and, for expanded clones, a class.

D gene: NA
clone size: NA
J gene: TRBJ1-5
V gene: TRBV9
CDR3 DNA: TGTGCCAGCAGCGCCTACAGTTCCAATCAGCCCCAGCATTTT
CDR3 protein: CASSAYSSNQPQHF

D gene: TRBD2
clone size: NA
J gene: TRBJ2-3
V gene: TRBV15
CDR3 DNA: TGTGCCACCAGCAACAGGGGACTAGCGGGAGGGGATACGCAGTATTTT
CDR3 protein: CATSNRGLAGGDTQYF

D gene: NA
clone size: NA
J gene: TRBJ2-7
V gene: TRBV28
CDR3 DNA: TGTGCCAGCAGCCAACCCGGCGGCCTTTCCTACGAGCAGTACTTC
CDR3 protein: CASSQPGGLSYEQYF

D gene: TRBD1
clone size: NA
J gene: TRBJ1-1
V gene: TRBV12-3/TRBV12-4
CDR3 DNA: TGTGCCAGCAGCTTCACAGGGGATGAAGGAGCTTTCTTT
CDR3 protein: CASSFTGDEGAFF

D gene: NA
clone size: NA
J gene: TRBJ2-5
V gene: TRBV5-1
CDR3 DNA: TGCGCCAGCAGCTCGGGCGACAGCTCCAAACAAGAGACCCAGTACTTC
CDR3 protein: CASSSGDSSKQETQYF

D gene: TRBD2
clone size: once
J gene: TRBJ2-1
V gene: TRBV7-9
CDR3 DNA: TGTGCCAGCAGCTTACTAGCGGTCGTGCAGTTCTTC
CDR3 protein: CASSLLAVVQFF

D gene: TRBD2
clone size: NA
J gene: TRBJ2-3
V gene: TRBV12-5
CDR3 DNA: TGTGCTAGTGGTTTGGTATTTTGGGGACAGCGGGGGGGAACAGATACGCAGTATTTT
CDR3 protein: CASGLVFWGQRGGTDTQYF

D gene: NA
clone size: NA
J gene: TRBJ2-4
V gene: TRBV29-1
CDR3 DNA: TGCAGCGTTGATTTGGGAGGAATAGCCAAAAACATTCAGTACTTC
CDR3 protein: CSVDLGGIAKNIQYF

D gene: NA
clone size: many
J gene: TRBJ2-7
V gene: TRBV5-5
CDR3 DNA: TGTGCCAGCAGCTTGAGCCAGGCGCGCTACGAGCAGTACTTC
CDR3 protein: CASSLSQARYEQYF

D gene: NA
clone size: NA
J gene: TRBJ1-1
V gene: TRBV6-4
CDR3 DNA: TGTGCCAGCAGTGAAAACACGAACACTGAAGCTTTCTTT
CDR3 protein: CASSENTNTEAFF

D gene: TRBD1
clone size: NA
J gene: TRBJ1-3
V gene: TRBV11-3
CDR3 DNA: TGTGCCAGCAGCTCGGACAGGGGGGATGGAAACACCATATATTTT
CDR3 protein: CASSSDRGDGNTIYF

D gene: TRBD1
clone size: once
J gene: TRBJ1-1
V gene: TRBV11-3
CDR3 DNA: TGTGCCAGCAGCTTAGTCCTTACCGGGACAGCGAACACTGAAGCTTTCTTT
CDR3 protein: CASSLVLTGTANTEAFF

D gene: NA
clone size: NA
J gene: TRBJ2-3
V gene: TRBV14
CDR3 DNA: TGTGCCAGCACACCGGGTGGACACACAGATACGCAGTATTTT
CDR3 protein: CASTPGGHTDTQYF

D gene: TRBD1
clone size: few
J gene: TRBJ1-1
V gene: TRBV7-9
CDR3 DNA: TGTGCCAGCAGTTTGGGACAGGTGAACACTGAAGCTTTCTTT
CDR3 protein: CASSLGQVNTEAFF

D gene: NA
clone size: NA
J gene: TRBJ2-2
V gene: TRBV6-5
CDR3 DNA: TGTGCCAGCAGACTCGTACTAACGAACACCGGGGAGCTGTTTTTT
CDR3 protein: CASRLVLTNTGELFF

D gene: TRBD2
clone size: once
J gene: TRBJ2-1
V gene: TRBV3-1/TRBV3-2
CDR3 DNA: TGTGCCAGCAGCAGTCTGGCGGCGGGGGGCCCCCAGTCAAGGCAGTTCTTC
CDR3 protein: CASSSLAAGGPQSRQFF

D gene: NA
clone size: once
J gene: TRBJ1-6
V gene: TRBV7-9
CDR3 DNA: TGTGCCAGCACCCCGGGGGGGCGGCGAATTTCACCCCTCCACTTT
CDR3 protein: CASTPGGRRISPLHF

D gene: TRBD1
clone size: NA
J gene: TRBJ1-2
V gene: TRBV5-1
CDR3 DNA: TGCGCCAGCAGCTTTGACAGGGGGCATGGCTACACCTTC
CDR3 protein: CASSFDRGHGYTF

D gene: TRBD1
clone size: NA
J gene: TRBJ2-5
V gene: TRBV25-1
CDR3 DNA: TGTGCCAGCAGGGAGACAGGGCCCCTGGAGACCCAGTACTTC
CDR3 protein: CASRETGPLETQYF

D gene: TRBD2
clone size: NA
J gene: TRBJ2-7
V gene: TRBV14
CDR3 DNA: TGTGCCAGCAGCTCCCCTACCGGGACTAGTCGTTACGAGCAGTACTTC
CDR3 protein: CASSSPTGTSRYEQYF

D gene: NA
clone size: NA
J gene: TRBJ2-5
V gene: TRBV24-1
CDR3 DNA: TGTGCCACCAGTCACCACCACGAGACAGAAGGGACCCAGTACTTC
CDR3 protein: CATSHHHETEGTQYF

D gene: NA
clone size: NA
J gene: TRBJ1-4
V gene: TRBV10-2
CDR3 DNA: TGCGCCACCTCGCAGGACAGAGCCTATGAAAAACTGTTTTTT
CDR3 protein: CATSQDRAYEKLFF